This is a list of T cell receptor beta chains from one sample in a study of blood T cell repertoires in COVID-19. TCRdb keeps only in-frame clones here, not all; method: immunoSEQ multiplex PCR. The table shows 250,000 to 300,000 clones, with over 65% occurring only once. The sample was peripheral blood. These receptors were collected from a man between 60 and 70 years old who had recovered from COVID-19. The CDR3 runs from the conserved cysteine through the conserved F or W. D genes are given only for firm matches. The listing skips clone size in some rows; elsewhere it reads once, few, many or a size class.

cdr3_aa: CASSTPGRNTEAFF
cdr3_nt: TGTGCCAGCAGTACCCCCGGGAGGAACACTGAAGCTTTCTTT
clone_size: once
v_call: TRBV6-5
cdr3_length: 14
d_call: NA
j_call: TRBJ1-1

cdr3_aa: CASSSRTANTDTQYF
cdr3_nt: TGTGCCAGCAGTTCGAGGACAGCCAACACAGATACGCAGTATTTT
clone_size: NA
v_call: TRBV6-2/TRBV6-3
cdr3_length: 15
d_call: NA
j_call: TRBJ2-3

cdr3_aa: CASSLTSGNEQFF
cdr3_nt: TGTGCCAGCAGTTTGACTAGCGGGAATGAGCAGTTCTTC
clone_size: NA
v_call: TRBV12-3/TRBV12-4
cdr3_length: 13
d_call: TRBD2
j_call: TRBJ2-1

cdr3_aa: CASSLLGQAKYEQYF
cdr3_nt: TGCGCCAGCAGCTTGTTGGGACAGGCAAAATACGAGCAGTACTTC
clone_size: NA
v_call: TRBV5-1
cdr3_length: 15
d_call: TRBD1
j_call: TRBJ2-7

cdr3_aa: CASSPGGTSTNTGELFF
cdr3_nt: TGTGCCAGTAGTCCAGGGGGGACTAGCACGAACACCGGGGAGCTGTTTTTT
clone_size: NA
v_call: TRBV19
cdr3_length: 17
d_call: TRBD2
j_call: TRBJ2-2

cdr3_aa: CASSVASENSPLHF
cdr3_nt: TGTGCCAGCAGCGTAGCTAGCGAAAATTCACCCCTCCACTTT
clone_size: NA
v_call: TRBV9
cdr3_length: 14
d_call: NA
j_call: TRBJ1-6

cdr3_aa: CASSLAVAGVRNEQFF
cdr3_nt: TGCGCCAGCAGCTTGGCCGTAGCGGGAGTGCGCAATGAGCAGTTCTTC
clone_size: NA
v_call: TRBV5-1
cdr3_length: 16
d_call: TRBD2
j_call: TRBJ2-1

cdr3_aa: CASRPTDVNEQFF
cdr3_nt: TGTGCCAGCCGACCGACAGATGTCAATGAGCAGTTCTTC
clone_size: few
v_call: TRBV28
cdr3_length: 13
d_call: NA
j_call: TRBJ2-1

cdr3_aa: CASSSGQGDNSPLHF
cdr3_nt: TGTGCCAGCAGCTCGGGACAGGGAGATAATTCACCCCTCCACTTT
clone_size: NA
v_call: TRBV7-3
cdr3_length: 15
d_call: TRBD1
j_call: TRBJ1-6

cdr3_aa: CASSLEVGFERDTEAFF
cdr3_nt: TGTGCCAGCAGCTTAGAGGTCGGATTCGAGCGGGACACTGAAGCTTTCTTT
clone_size: once
v_call: TRBV7-6
cdr3_length: 17
d_call: NA
j_call: TRBJ1-1

cdr3_aa: CATGQGGATDTQYF
cdr3_nt: TGTGCCACCGGTCAAGGCGGGGCCACAGATACGCAGTATTTT
clone_size: NA
v_call: TRBV24-1
cdr3_length: 14
d_call: NA
j_call: TRBJ2-3

cdr3_aa: CAIWTGNPIQPQHF
cdr3_nt: TGTGCCATCTGGACAGGGAATCCTATTCAGCCCCAGCATTTT
clone_size: NA
v_call: TRBV10-3
cdr3_length: 14
d_call: TRBD1
j_call: TRBJ1-5

cdr3_aa: CASSYADRGGYGYTF
cdr3_nt: TGTGCCAGCAGTTACGCTGACAGGGGAGGCTATGGCTACACCTTC
clone_size: NA
v_call: TRBV6-2/TRBV6-3
cdr3_length: 15
d_call: TRBD1
j_call: TRBJ1-2

cdr3_aa: CASSPRLAGGETQYF
cdr3_nt: TGCGCCAGCAGCCCCCGACTAGCGGGAGGGGAGACCCAGTACTTC
clone_size: NA
v_call: TRBV5-1
cdr3_length: 15
d_call: TRBD2
j_call: TRBJ2-5

cdr3_aa: CASSVGGAQADTQYF
cdr3_nt: TGTGCCAGCTCGGTCGGGGGGGCCCAGGCAGATACGCAGTATTTT
clone_size: NA
v_call: TRBV18
cdr3_length: 15
d_call: TRBD2
j_call: TRBJ2-3

cdr3_aa: CASSLTTSGGVDTQYF
cdr3_nt: TGTGCCAGCAGCCTAACAACTAGCGGGGGAGTAGATACGCAGTATTTT
clone_size: once
v_call: TRBV4-2
cdr3_length: 16
d_call: TRBD2
j_call: TRBJ2-3

cdr3_aa: CASRSQGGHTEAFF
cdr3_nt: TGTGCCAGCAGGTCACAGGGAGGGCACACTGAAGCTTTCTTT
clone_size: NA
v_call: TRBV27
cdr3_length: 14
d_call: NA
j_call: TRBJ1-1

cdr3_aa: CASSSTGISSYGYTF
cdr3_nt: TGCGCCAGCAGCTCGACGGGGATTTCAAGCTATGGCTACACCTTC
clone_size: NA
v_call: TRBV5-1
cdr3_length: 15
d_call: NA
j_call: TRBJ1-2

cdr3_aa: CASSYPTIPYEQYF
cdr3_nt: TGTGCCAGCAGTTACCCAACTATTCCCTACGAGCAGTACTTC
clone_size: NA
v_call: TRBV6-6
cdr3_length: 14
d_call: NA
j_call: TRBJ2-7

cdr3_aa: CAISGDRGRSGGYTF
cdr3_nt: TGTGCCATCAGTGGAGACAGGGGGCGGAGTGGTGGCTACACCTTC
clone_size: NA
v_call: TRBV10-3
cdr3_length: 15
d_call: TRBD1
j_call: TRBJ1-2

cdr3_aa: CASRRLAGDSHNEQFF
cdr3_nt: TGCGCCAGCAGGCGACTAGCGGGGGACTCCCACAATGAGCAGTTCTTC
clone_size: NA
v_call: TRBV10-1
cdr3_length: 16
d_call: TRBD2
j_call: TRBJ2-1

cdr3_aa: CASSRAYSYEQYF
cdr3_nt: TGTGCCAGCAGTCGCGCTTATTCCTACGAGCAGTACTTC
clone_size: NA
v_call: TRBV6-2/TRBV6-3
cdr3_length: 13
d_call: NA
j_call: TRBJ2-7

cdr3_aa: CASSTTSGRRETQYF
cdr3_nt: TGCGCCAGCAGCACAACTAGCGGGAGGCGGGAGACCCAGTACTTC
clone_size: NA
v_call: TRBV5-1
cdr3_length: 15
d_call: TRBD2
j_call: TRBJ2-5

cdr3_aa: CASKKGGAMSYNEQFF
cdr3_nt: TGTGCCAGCAAAAAAGGTGGGGCAATGTCGTACAATGAGCAGTTCTTC
clone_size: NA
v_call: TRBV27
cdr3_length: 16
d_call: NA
j_call: TRBJ2-1

cdr3_aa: CSVAGYNEQFF
cdr3_nt: TGCAGCGTTGCAGGGTACAATGAGCAGTTCTTC
clone_size: NA
v_call: TRBV29-1
cdr3_length: 11
d_call: NA
j_call: TRBJ2-1

cdr3_aa: CAWNGGGINEQFF
cdr3_nt: TGTGCCTGGAACGGCGGGGGTATAAATGAGCAGTTCTTC
clone_size: NA
v_call: TRBV30
cdr3_length: 13
d_call: TRBD2
j_call: TRBJ2-1

cdr3_aa: CAWSATGDHEQYF
cdr3_nt: TGTGCCTGGAGTGCTACAGGGGACCACGAGCAGTACTTC
clone_size: few
v_call: TRBV30
cdr3_length: 13
d_call: TRBD1
j_call: TRBJ2-7

cdr3_aa: CASMPAGGSLTGELFF
cdr3_nt: TGTGCCAGCATGCCCGCTGGCGGGAGTCTCACCGGGGAGCTGTTTTTT
clone_size: NA
v_call: TRBV7-8
cdr3_length: 16
d_call: TRBD2
j_call: TRBJ2-2

cdr3_aa: CASRHGTGGFNEQFF
cdr3_nt: TGTGCCAGCAGGCACGGGACAGGGGGCTTCAATGAGCAGTTCTTC
clone_size: NA
v_call: TRBV28
cdr3_length: 15
d_call: TRBD1
j_call: TRBJ2-1

cdr3_aa: CASSPQVALPYGYTF
cdr3_nt: TGTGCCAGCTCACCCCAGGTTGCCCTCCCCTATGGCTACACCTTC
clone_size: NA
v_call: TRBV18
cdr3_length: 15
d_call: NA
j_call: TRBJ1-2

cdr3_aa: CASFSGRAADTQYF
cdr3_nt: TGTGCCAGTTTTAGCGGGAGGGCCGCAGATACGCAGTATTTT
clone_size: NA
v_call: TRBV19
cdr3_length: 14
d_call: TRBD2
j_call: TRBJ2-3

cdr3_aa: CATSVGRGYGYTF
cdr3_nt: TGTGCCACCAGTGTTGGGAGGGGCTATGGCTACACCTTC
clone_size: NA
v_call: TRBV24-1
cdr3_length: 13
d_call: NA
j_call: TRBJ1-2

cdr3_aa: CASSLGTGRNSPLHF
cdr3_nt: TGTGCCAGCAGTTTAGGTACAGGGAGAAATTCACCCCTCCACTTT
clone_size: NA
v_call: TRBV27
cdr3_length: 15
d_call: NA
j_call: TRBJ1-6

cdr3_aa: CASSIGTPPNYGYTF
cdr3_nt: TGTGCCAGTAGTATCGGGACACCACCTAACTATGGCTACACCTTC
clone_size: NA
v_call: TRBV19
cdr3_length: 15
d_call: NA
j_call: TRBJ1-2

cdr3_aa: CASSLVPSGSSTDTQYF
cdr3_nt: TGCGCCAGCAGCTTGGTGCCTAGCGGGTCTAGCACAGATACGCAGTATTTT
clone_size: few
v_call: TRBV5-1
cdr3_length: 17
d_call: TRBD2
j_call: TRBJ2-3